This T cell receptor (beta chain) derives from a study of shared clonotypes between healthy human individuals. V was pared by 6 bases and J by 1 base, with 21 bases between. This CDR3 comprises 17 residues. Looked up from germline, CDR1 is MDHEN and CDR2 is SYDVKM. Assay used: immunoSEQ multiplex PCR; TCRdb lists only in-frame clones, some missing. This table has millions of clones, 85% to 95% appearing once. The receptor comes from a man aged 18 to 29 in good health. The chain recombines TRBV28 with TRBJ1-1; D ambiguous. The source material was naive CD4+ T cells sorted from blood. Subset defined: CD45RA+ positively selected. This CDR3 is CASRGEQPGMGNTEAFF. CDR3 nucleotides: TGTGCCAGCAGGGGAGAACAGCCTGGGATGGGGAACACTGAAGCTTTCTTT.